This T cell receptor beta chain was sequenced during a study of tumor and adjacent non-tumor tissue in lung cancer. On the study more broadly: The patients, roughly eleven men and roughly 5 women, were roughly 30 to 85 with stage I to III disease.

The CDR3 totals 13 residues. Germline CDR1 reads SGDLS; CDR2 reads YYNGEE. The V and J ends lost 0 bases and 4 bases respectively, with 6 bases between them. This clonotype was detected many times. Its antigen is still unknown. RNA was extracted from bulk tissue without any cell sorting. Newly diagnosed lung cancer patients had thoracic surgery in China, August–November 2014, without prior chemotherapy. A modified ARM-PCR protocol with three rounds of nested PCR amplified TCRbeta. TCRdb re-called the multiplex PCR reads with MiXCR, one entry per CDR3 protein. Of some 120,000 distinct CDR3 sequences listed, approximately 71% are singletons. Study-wide points: Normal lung showed higher cumulative top 100 clone frequency than tumor.

The sample taken for sequencing was lung tumor tissue. This TCR derives from a young man with non-small cell lung cancer. This chain connects TRBV9 to TRBJ2-3; D not resolved. The DNA of the CDR3 is TGTGCCAGCAGCGTAGTGGGCGCAGATACGCAGTATTTT. It translates to CASSVVGADTQYF.